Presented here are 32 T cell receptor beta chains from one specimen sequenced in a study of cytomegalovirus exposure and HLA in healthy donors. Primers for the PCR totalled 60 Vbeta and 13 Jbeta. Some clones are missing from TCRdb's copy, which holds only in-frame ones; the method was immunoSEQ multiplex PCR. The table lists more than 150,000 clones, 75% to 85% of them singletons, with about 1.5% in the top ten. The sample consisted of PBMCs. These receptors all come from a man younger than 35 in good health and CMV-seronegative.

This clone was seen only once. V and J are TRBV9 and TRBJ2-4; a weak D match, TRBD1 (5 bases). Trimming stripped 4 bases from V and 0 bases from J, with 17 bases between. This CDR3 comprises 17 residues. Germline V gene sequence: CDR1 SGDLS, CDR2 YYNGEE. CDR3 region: CASSPEITGVAKNIQYF. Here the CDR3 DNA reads TGTGCCAGCAGCCCGGAAATCACAGGAGTAGCCAAAAACATTCAGTACTTC.

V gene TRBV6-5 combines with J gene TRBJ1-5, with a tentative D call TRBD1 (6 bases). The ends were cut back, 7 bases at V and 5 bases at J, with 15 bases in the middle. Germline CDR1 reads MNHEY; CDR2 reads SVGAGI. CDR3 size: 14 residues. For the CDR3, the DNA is TGTGCCAGCAAGGGGGGGGCGGGTGATCAGCCCCAGCATTTT. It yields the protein CASKGGAGDQPQHF.

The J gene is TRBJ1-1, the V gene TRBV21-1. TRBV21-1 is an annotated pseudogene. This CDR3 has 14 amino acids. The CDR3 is CASEGGAQNTEAFF. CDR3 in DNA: TGTGCCAGCGAGGGGGGGGCTCAGAACACTGAAGCTTTCTTT.

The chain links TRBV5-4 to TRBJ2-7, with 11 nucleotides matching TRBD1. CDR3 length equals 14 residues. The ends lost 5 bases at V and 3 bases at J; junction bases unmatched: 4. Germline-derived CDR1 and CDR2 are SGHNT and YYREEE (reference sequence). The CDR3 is CASSRDRGGYEQYF. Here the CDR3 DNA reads TGTGCCAGCAGTCGGGACAGGGGGGGCTACGAGCAGTACTTC.

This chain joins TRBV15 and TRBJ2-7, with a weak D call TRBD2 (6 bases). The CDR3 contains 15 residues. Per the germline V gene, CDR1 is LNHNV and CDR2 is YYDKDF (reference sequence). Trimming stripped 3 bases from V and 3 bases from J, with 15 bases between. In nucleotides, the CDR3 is TGTGCCACCAGCAGGGAGGGGCAGGGACTCTACGAGCAGTACTTC. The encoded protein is CATSREGQGLYEQYF.

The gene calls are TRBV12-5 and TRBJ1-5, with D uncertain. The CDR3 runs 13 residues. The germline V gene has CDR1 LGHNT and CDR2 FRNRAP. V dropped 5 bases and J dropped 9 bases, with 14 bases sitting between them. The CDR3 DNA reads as TGTGCTAGTGGTCAAGATGCCACGGGGCCCCAGCATTTT. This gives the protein CASGQDATGPQHF.

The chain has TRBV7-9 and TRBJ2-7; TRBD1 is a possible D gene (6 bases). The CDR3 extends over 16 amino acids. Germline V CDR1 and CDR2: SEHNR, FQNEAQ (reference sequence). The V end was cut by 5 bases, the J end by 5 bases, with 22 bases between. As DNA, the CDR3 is TGTGCCAGCAGCCTGGGGGCAGGGGTCATTCTGCACGAGCAGTACTTC. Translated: CASSLGAGVILHEQYF.

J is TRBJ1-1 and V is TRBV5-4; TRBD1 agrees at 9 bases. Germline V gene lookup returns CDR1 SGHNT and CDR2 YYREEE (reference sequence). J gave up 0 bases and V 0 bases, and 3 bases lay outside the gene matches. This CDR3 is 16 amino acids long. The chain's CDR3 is CASSLGGTGLNTEAFF. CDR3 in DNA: TGTGCCAGCAGCTTGGGAGGGACAGGGCTGAACACTGAAGCTTTCTTT. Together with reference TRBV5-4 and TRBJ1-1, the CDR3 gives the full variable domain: ETGVTQSPTHLIKTRGQQVTLRCSSQSGHNTVSWYQQALGQGPQFIFQYYREEENGRGNFPPRFSGLQFPNYSSELNVNALELDDSALYLCASSLGGTGLNTEAFFGQGTRLTVV.

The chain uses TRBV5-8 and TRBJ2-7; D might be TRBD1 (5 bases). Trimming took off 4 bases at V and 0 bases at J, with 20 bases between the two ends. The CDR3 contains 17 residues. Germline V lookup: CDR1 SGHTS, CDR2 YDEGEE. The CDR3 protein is CASSPPWGASSSYEQYF. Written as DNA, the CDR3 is TGTGCCAGCAGCCCCCCCTGGGGCGCGTCCTCCTCCTACGAGCAGTACTTC. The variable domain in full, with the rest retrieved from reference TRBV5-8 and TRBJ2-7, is EAGVTQSPTHLIKTRGQQATLRCSPISGHTSVYWYQQALGLGLQFLLWYDEGEERNRGNFPPRFSGRQFPNYSSELNVNALELEDSALYLCASSPPWGASSSYEQYFGPGTRLTVT.

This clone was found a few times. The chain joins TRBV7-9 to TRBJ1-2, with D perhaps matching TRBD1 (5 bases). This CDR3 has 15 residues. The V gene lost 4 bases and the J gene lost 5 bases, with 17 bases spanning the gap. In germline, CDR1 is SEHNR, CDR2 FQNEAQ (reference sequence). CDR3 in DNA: TGTGCCAGCAGCTCTCCGGGGGGTGAAAGGTATGGCTACACCTTC. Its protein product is CASSSPGGERYGYTF. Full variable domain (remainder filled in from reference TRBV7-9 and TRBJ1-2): DTGVSQNPRHKITKRGQNVTFRCDPISEHNRLYWYRQTLGQGPEFLTYFQNEAQLEKSRLLSDRFSAERPKGSFSTLEIQRTEQGDSAMYLCASSSPGGERYGYTFGSGTRLTVV.

CDR3 sequence reads: CAISESKLDRGSYEQYF. For the CDR3, the DNA is TGTGCCATCAGTGAGTCGAAATTGGACAGGGGCTCCTACGAGCAGTACTTC. The chain employs TRBV10-3 and TRBJ2-7; 9 bases map to TRBD1. V gave up 0 bases and J gave up 0 bases; unmatched junction bases: 6. Germline assignment: CDR1 ENHRY and CDR2 SYGVKD. This CDR3 comprises 17 residues.

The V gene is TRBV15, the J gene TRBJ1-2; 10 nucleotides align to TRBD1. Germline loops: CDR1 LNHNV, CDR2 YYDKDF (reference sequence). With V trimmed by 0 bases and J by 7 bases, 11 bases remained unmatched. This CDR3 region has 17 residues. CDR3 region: CATSRDYWDRGSGGYTF. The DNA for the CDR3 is TGTGCCACCAGCAGAGATTATTGGGACAGGGGTTCCGGTGGCTACACCTTC.

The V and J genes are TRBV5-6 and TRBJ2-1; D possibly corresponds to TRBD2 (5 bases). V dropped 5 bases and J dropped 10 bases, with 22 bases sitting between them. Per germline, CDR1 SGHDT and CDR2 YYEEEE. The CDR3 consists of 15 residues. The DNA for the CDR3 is TGTGCCAGCAGACCCCCCCGGGGTCCCCCGCCGGAGCAGTTCTTC. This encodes CASRPPRGPPPEQFF.

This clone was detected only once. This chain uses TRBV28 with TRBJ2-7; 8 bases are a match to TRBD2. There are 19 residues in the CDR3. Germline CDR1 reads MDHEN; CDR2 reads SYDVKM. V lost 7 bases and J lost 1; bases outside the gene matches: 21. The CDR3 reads CASTPGGVGWRAASYEQYF. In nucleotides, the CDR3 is TGTGCCAGCACCCCGGGGGGGGTTGGATGGAGGGCTGCTTCCTACGAGCAGTACTTC.

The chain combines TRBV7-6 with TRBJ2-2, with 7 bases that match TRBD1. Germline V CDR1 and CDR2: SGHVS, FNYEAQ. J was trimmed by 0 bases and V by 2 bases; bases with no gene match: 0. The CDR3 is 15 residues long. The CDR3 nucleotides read TGTGCCAGCAGCTTAACAGGGGCGAACACCGGGGAGCTGTTTTTT. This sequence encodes CASSLTGANTGELFF.

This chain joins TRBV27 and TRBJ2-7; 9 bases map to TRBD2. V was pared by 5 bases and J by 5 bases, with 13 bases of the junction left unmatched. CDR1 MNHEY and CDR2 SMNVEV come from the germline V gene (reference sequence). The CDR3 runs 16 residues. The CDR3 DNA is TGTGCCAGCAGTGCCTCACCTAGCGGGGCTCGGAACGAGCAGTACTTC. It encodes CASSASPSGARNEQYF.

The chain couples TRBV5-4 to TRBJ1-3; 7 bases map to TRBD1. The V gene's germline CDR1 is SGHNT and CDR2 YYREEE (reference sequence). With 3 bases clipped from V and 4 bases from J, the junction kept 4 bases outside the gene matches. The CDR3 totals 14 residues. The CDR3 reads CASSYRGSGNTIYF. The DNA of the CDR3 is TGTGCCAGCAGCTACAGGGGATCAGGAAACACCATATATTTT.

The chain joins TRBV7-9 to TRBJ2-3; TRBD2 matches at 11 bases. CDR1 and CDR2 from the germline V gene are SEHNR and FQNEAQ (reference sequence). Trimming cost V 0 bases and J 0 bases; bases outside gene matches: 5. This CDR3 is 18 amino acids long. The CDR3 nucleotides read TGTGCCAGCAGCTTAGCGTCTAGCGGGGGGATTAGCACAGATACGCAGTATTTT. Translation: CASSLASSGGISTDTQYF.

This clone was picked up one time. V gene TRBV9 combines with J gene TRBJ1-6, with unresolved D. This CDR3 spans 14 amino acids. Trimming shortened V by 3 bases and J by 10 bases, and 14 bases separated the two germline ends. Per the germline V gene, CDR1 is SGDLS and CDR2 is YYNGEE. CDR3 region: CASSERTVNSPLHF. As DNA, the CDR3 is TGTGCCAGCAGCGAGAGAACAGTGAACTCACCCCTCCACTTT.

The CDR3 region has the DNA TGTGCCAGCAGTGACCGGGTGCGGTCCGGGGAGCTGTTTTTT. It specifies CASSDRVRSGELFF. The gene calls are TRBV2 and TRBJ2-2; D is ambiguous. The V gene lost 3 bases and the J gene lost 6 bases, with 11 bases spanning the gap. The CDR3 runs 14 residues. CDR1 is SNHLY and CDR2 is FYNNEI in the germline V gene.

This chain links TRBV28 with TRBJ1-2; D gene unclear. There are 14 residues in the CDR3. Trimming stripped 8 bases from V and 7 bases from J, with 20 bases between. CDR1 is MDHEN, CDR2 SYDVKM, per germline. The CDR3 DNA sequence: TGTGCCAGCCGGGGTGAGGTGCGAATAGGTGGCTACACCTTC. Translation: CASRGEVRIGGYTF.

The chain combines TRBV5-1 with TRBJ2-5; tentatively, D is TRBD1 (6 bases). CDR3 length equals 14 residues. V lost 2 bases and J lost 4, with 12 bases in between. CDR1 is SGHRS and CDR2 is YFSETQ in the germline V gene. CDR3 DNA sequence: TGCGCCAGCAGCTTCACAGGGAAGCCAGAGACCCAGTACTTC. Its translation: CASSFTGKPETQYF.

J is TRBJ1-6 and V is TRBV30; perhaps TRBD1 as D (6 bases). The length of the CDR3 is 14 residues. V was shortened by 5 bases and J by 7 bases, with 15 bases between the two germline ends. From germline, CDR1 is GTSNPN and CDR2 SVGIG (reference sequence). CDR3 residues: CAWGVQGENSPLHF. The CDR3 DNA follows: TGTGCCTGGGGGGTACAGGGTGAGAATTCACCCCTCCACTTT.

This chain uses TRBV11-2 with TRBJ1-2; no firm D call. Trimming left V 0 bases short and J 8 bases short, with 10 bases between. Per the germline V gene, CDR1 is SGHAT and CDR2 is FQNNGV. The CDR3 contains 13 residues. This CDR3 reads CASSLDEGLGYTF. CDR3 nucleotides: TGTGCCAGCAGCTTAGATGAGGGATTGGGCTACACCTTC.

CDR3 sequence: CAWTGTVPAVFF. For the CDR3, the DNA is TGTGCCTGGACCGGGACTGTTCCAGCAGTATTCTTC. The rearrangement links TRBV30 to TRBJ2-1, with D perhaps matching TRBD2 (6 bases). This CDR3 region has 12 residues. Trimming cost V 4 bases and J 16 bases, with 20 bases left between them. Germline values: CDR1 GTSNPN, CDR2 SVGIG (reference sequence).

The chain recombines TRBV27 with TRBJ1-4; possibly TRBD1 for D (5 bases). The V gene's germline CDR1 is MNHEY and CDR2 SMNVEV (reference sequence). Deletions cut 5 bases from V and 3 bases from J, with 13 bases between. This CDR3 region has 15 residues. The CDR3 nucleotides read TGTGCCAGCAGTACACGACAGACCCCTAATGAAAAACTGTTTTTT. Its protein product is CASSTRQTPNEKLFF. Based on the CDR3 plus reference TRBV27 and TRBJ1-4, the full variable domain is EAQVTQNPRYLITVTGKKLTVTCSQNMNHEYMSWYRQDPGLGLRQIYYSMNVEVTDKGDVPEGYKVSRKEKRNFPLILESPSPNQTSLYFCASSTRQTPNEKLFFGSGTQLSVL.

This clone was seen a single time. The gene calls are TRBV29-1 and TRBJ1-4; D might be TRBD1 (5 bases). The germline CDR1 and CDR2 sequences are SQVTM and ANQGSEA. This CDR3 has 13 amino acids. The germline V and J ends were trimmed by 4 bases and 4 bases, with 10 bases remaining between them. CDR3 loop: CSVGGVHNEKLFF. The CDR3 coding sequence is TGCAGCGTTGGGGGGGTCCATAATGAAAAACTGTTTTTT.

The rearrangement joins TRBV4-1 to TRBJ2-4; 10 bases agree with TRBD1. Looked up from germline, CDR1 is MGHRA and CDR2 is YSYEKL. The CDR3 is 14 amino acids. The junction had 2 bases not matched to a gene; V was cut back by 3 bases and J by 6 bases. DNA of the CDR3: TGCGCCAGCAGCCAGACAGGGGGCACAAACATTCAGTACTTC. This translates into CASSQTGGTNIQYF.

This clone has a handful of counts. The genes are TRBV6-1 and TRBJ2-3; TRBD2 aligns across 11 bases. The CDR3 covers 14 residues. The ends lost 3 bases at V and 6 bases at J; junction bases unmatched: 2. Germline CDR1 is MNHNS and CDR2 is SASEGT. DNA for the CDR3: TGTGCCAGCAGTGATAGCGGGGGGGCCGATACGCAGTATTTT. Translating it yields CASSDSGGADTQYF.

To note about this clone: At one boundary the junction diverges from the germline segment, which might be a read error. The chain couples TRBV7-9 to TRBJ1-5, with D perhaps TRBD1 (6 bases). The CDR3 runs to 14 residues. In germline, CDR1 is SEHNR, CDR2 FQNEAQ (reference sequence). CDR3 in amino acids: CSSSQDRPNQPQHF. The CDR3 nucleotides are TGTTCCAGCAGCCAGGACAGACCTAATCAGCCCCAGCATTTT.

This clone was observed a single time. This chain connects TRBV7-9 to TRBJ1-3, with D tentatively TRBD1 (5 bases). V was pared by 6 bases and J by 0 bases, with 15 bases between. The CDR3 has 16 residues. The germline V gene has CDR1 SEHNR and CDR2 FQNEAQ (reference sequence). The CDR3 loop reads CASSRGFQRSGNTIYF. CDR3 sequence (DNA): TGTGCCAGCAGTCGGGGGTTCCAACGCTCTGGAAACACCATATATTTT.

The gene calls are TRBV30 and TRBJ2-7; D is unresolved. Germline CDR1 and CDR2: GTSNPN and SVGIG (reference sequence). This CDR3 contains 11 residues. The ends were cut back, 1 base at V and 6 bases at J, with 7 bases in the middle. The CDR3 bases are TGTGCCTGGAGTGGTGTCTCCGAGCAGTACTTC. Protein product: CAWSGVSEQYF.